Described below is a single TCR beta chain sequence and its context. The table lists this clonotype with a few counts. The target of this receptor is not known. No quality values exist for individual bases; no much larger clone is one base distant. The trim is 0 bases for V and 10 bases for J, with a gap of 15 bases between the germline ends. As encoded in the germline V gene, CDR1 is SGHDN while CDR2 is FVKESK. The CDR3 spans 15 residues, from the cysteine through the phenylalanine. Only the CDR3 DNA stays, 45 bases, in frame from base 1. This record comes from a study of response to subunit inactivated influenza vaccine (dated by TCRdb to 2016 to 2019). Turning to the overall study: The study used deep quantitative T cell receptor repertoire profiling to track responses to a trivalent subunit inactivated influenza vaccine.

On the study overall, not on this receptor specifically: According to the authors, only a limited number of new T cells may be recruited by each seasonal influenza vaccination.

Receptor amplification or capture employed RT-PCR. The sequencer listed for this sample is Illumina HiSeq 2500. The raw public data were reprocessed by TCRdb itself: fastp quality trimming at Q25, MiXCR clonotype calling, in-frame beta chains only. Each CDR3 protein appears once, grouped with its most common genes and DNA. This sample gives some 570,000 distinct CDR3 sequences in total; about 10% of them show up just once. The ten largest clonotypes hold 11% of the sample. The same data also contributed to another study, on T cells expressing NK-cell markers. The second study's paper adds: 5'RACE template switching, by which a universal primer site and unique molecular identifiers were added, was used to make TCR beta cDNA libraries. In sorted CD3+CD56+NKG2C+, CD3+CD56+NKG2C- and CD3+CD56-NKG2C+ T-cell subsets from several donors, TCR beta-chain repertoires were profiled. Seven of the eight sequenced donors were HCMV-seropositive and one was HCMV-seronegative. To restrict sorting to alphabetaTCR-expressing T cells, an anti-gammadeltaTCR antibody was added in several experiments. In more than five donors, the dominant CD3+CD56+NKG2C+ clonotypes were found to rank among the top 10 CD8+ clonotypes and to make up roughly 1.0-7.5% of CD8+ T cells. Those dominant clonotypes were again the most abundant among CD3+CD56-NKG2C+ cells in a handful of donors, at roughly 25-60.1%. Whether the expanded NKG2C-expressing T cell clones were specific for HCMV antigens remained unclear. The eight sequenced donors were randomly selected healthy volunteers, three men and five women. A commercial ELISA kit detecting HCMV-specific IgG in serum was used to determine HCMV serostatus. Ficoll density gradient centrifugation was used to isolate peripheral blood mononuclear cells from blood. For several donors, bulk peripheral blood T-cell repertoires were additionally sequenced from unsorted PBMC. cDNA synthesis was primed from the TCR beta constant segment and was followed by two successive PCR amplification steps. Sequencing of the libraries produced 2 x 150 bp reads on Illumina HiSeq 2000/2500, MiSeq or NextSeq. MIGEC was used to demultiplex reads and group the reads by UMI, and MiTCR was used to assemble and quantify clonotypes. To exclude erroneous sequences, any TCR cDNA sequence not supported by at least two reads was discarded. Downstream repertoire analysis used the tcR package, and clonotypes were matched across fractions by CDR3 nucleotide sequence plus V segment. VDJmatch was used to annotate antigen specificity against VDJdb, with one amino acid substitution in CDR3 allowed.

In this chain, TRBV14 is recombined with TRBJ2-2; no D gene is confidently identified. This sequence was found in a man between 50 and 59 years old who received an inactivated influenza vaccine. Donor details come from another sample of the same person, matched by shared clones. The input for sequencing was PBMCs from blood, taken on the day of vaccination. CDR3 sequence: CASSQDRLAFAELFF. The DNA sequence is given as TGTGCCAGCAGCCAAGACAGGCTTGCCTTCGCGGAGCTGTTTTTT. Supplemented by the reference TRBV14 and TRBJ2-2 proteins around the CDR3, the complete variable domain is EAGVTQFPSHSVIEKGQTVTLRCDPISGHDNLYWYRRVMGKEIKFLLHFVKESKQDESGMPNNRFLAERTGGTYSTLKVQPAELEDSGVYFCASSQDRLAFAELFFGEGSRLTVL.